This T cell receptor (beta chain) was recorded in a study of blood T cell repertoires in COVID-19. The repertoire was sequenced with immunoSEQ multiplex PCR; TCRdb's copy has only in-frame clones and lacks some. The data hold over 55,000 clones, with about 90% observed a single time. The CDR3 has 17 amino acids. Per germline, CDR1 SGHNT and CDR2 YENEEA. The V gene end was trimmed by 6 bases and the J gene end by 1 base; junction bases not matched to a gene: 6. V is TRBV11-3 and J is TRBJ2-5; 15 bases are a match to TRBD2. Sequencing was done on a sample of peripheral blood. The source is a human donor in a cohort sampled during active COVID-19. CDR3 sequence (DNA): TGTGCCAGCAGTCCAGGACTAGCGGGGGGGCGCCAAGAGACCCAGTACTTC. The encoded protein is CASSPGLAGGRQETQYF.